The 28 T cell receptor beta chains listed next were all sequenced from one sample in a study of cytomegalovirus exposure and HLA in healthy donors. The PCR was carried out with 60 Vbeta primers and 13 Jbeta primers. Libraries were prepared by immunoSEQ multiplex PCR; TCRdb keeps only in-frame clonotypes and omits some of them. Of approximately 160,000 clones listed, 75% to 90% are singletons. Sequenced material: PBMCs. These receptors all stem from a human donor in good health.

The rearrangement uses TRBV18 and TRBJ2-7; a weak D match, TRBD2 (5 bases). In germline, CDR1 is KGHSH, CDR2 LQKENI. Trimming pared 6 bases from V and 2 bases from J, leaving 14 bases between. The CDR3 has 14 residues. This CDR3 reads CASSPSGIPYEQYF. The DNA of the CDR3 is TGTGCCAGCTCGCCGTCGGGGATACCCTACGAGCAGTACTTC. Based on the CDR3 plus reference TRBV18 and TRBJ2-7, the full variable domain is NAGVMQNPRHLVRRRGQEARLRCSPMKGHSHVYWYRQLPEEGLKFMVYLQKENIIDESGMPKERFSAEFPKEGPSILRIQQVVRGDSAAYFCASSPSGIPYEQYFGPGTRLTVT.

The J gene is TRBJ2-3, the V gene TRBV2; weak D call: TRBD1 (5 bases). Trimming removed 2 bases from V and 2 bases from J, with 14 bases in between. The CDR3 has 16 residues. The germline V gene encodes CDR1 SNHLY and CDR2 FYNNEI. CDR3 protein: CASSEMVTAHTDTQYF. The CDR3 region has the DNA TGTGCCAGCAGTGAAATGGTGACAGCCCACACAGATACGCAGTATTTT.

The DNA for the CDR3 is TGCGCCAGCAGCTTCCATTTACAGAACTCGGATGAAAAACTGTTTTTT. Its protein product is CASSFHLQNSDEKLFF. The gene calls are TRBV5-1 and TRBJ1-4; D call uncertain. The CDR3 totals 16 residues. The germline CDR1 and CDR2 sequences are SGHRS and YFSETQ. Trimming took 2 bases from V and 6 from J, leaving 17 bases between them.

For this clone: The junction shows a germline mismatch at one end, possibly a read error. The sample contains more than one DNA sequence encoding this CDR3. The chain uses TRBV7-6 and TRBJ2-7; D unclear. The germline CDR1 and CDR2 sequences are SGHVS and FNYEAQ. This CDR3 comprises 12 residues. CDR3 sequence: CASSLGRFEQYF. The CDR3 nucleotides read TGTGCCAGCAGTTTAGGTCGGTTCGAGCAGTACTTC.

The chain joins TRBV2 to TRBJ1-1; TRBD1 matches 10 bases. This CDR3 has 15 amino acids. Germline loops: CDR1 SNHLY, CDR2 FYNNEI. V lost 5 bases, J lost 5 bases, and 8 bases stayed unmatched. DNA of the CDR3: TGTGCCAGCAGTTATCCGGGACAGGGGAAGACTGAAGCTTTCTTT. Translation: CASSYPGQGKTEAFF.

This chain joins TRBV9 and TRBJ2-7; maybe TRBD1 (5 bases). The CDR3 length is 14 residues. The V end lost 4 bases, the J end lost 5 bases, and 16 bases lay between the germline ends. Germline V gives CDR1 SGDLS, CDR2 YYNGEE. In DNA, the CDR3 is TGTGCCAGCAGCCCTCCGGCAGGGATGAACGAGCAGTACTTC. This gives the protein CASSPPAGMNEQYF. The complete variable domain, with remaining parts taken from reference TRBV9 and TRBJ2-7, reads DSGVTQTPKHLITATGQRVTLRCSPRSGDLSVYWYQQSLDQGLQFLIQYYNGEERAKGNILERFSAQQFPDLHSELNLSSLELGDSALYFCASSPPAGMNEQYFGPGTRLTVT.

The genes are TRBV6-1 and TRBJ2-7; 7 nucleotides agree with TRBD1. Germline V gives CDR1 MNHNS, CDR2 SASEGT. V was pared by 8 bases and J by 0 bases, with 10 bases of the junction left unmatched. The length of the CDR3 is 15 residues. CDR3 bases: TGTGCCAGCCAAACCGGGACAGCTCTCTCCTACGAGCAGTACTTC. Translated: CASQTGTALSYEQYF.

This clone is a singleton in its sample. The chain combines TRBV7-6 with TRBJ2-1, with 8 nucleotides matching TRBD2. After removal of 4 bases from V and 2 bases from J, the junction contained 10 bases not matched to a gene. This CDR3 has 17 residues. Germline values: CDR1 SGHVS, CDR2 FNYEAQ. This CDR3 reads CASSSGIRGGTYNEQFF. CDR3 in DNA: TGTGCCAGCAGCTCGGGGATTCGGGGGGGAACCTACAATGAGCAGTTCTTC.

In DNA, the CDR3 is TGTGCCAGTAGTATCGGCGGGGGGGCCTGGAACTCCTACAATGAGCAGTTCTTC. Translating it yields CASSIGGGAWNSYNEQFF. This chain links TRBV19 with TRBJ2-1, with 9 bases identical to TRBD2. Germline CDR1 reads LNHDA; CDR2 reads SQIVND (reference sequence). The CDR3 runs 18 residues. Trimming cost V 3 bases and J 0 bases; bases outside gene matches: 9.

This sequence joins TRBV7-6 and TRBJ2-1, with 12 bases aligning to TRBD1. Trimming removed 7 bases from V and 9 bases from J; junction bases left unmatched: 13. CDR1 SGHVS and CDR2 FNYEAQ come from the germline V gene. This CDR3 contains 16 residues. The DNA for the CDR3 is TGTGCCAGCACCCCCGGGACGGGACAGGGGGCGATTGAGCAGTTCTTC. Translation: CASTPGTGQGAIEQFF.

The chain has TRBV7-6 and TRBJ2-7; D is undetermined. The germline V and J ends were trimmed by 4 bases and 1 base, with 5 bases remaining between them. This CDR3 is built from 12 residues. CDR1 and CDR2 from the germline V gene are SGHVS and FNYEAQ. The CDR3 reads CASSSLSYEQYF. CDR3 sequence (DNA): TGTGCCAGCAGCTCTCTATCCTACGAGCAGTACTTC. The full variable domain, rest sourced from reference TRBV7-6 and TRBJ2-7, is GAGVSQSPRYKVTKRGQDVALRCDPISGHVSLYWYRQALGQGPEFLTYFNYEAQQDKSGLPNDRFSAERPEGSISTLTIQRTEQRDSAMYRCASSSLSYEQYFGPGTRLTVT.

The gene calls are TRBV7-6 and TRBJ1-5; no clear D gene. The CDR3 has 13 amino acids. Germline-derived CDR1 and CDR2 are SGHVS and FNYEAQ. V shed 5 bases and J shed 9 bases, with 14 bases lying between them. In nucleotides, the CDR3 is TGTGCCAGCAGCCCCAATGCGGGTTTGCCCCAGCATTTT. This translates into CASSPNAGLPQHF. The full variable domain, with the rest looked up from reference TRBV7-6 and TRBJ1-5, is GAGVSQSPRYKVTKRGQDVALRCDPISGHVSLYWYRQALGQGPEFLTYFNYEAQQDKSGLPNDRFSAERPEGSISTLTIQRTEQRDSAMYRCASSPNAGLPQHFGDGTRLSIL.

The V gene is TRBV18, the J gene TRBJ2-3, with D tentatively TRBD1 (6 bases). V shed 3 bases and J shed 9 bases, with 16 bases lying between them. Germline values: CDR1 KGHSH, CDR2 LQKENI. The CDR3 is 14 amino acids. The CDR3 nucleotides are TGTGCCAGCTCACCTAACCACGGACAGCCCACGCAGTATTTT. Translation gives CASSPNHGQPTQYF.

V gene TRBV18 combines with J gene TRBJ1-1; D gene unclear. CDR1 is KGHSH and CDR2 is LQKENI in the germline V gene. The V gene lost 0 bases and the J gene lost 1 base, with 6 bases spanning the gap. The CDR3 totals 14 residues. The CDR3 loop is CASSPPGQNTEAFF. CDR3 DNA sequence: TGTGCCAGCTCACCACCGGGCCAGAACACTGAAGCTTTCTTT. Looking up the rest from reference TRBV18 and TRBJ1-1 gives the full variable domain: NAGVMQNPRHLVRRRGQEARLRCSPMKGHSHVYWYRQLPEEGLKFMVYLQKENIIDESGMPKERFSAEFPKEGPSILRIQQVVRGDSAAYFCASSPPGQNTEAFFGQGTRLTVV.

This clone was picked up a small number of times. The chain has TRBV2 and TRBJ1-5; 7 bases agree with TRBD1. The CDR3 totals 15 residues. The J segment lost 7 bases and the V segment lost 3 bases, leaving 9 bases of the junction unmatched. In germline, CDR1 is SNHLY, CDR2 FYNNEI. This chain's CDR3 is CASSEGRGMKQPQHF. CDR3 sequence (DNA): TGTGCCAGCAGTGAGGGCAGGGGGATGAAACAGCCCCAGCATTTT.

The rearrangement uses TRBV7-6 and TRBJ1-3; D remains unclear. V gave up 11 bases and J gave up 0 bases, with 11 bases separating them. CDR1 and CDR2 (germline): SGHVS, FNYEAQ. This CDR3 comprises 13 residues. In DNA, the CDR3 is TGTGCCTTGGCGGAGGGCTCTGGAAACACCATATATTTT. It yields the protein CALAEGSGNTIYF.

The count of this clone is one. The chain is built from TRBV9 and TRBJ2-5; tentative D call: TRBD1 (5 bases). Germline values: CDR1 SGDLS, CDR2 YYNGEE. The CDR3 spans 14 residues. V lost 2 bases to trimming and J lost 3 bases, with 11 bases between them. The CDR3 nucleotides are TGTGCCAGCAGCGTCCGGTTAGGGGAAGAGACCCAGTACTTC. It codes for CASSVRLGEETQYF.

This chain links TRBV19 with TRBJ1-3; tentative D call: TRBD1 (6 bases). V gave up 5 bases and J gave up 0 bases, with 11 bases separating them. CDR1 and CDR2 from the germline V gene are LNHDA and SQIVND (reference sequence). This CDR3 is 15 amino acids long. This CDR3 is CASSSNRVSGNTIYF. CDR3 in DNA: TGTGCCAGTAGTTCCAACAGGGTCTCTGGAAACACCATATATTTT.

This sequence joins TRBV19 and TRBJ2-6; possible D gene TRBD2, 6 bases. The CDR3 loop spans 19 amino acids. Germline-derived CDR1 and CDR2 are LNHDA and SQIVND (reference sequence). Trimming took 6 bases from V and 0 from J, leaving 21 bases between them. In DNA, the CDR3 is TGTGCCAGTAGCGCAACTCCCGGGACTCCTAACTCTGGGGCCAACGTCCTGACTTTC. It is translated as CASSATPGTPNSGANVLTF.

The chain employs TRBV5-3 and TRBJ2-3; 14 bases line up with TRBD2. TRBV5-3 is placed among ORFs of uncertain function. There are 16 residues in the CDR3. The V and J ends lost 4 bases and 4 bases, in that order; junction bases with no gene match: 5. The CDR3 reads CARSPETSGGADTQYF. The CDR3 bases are TGTGCCAGAAGCCCAGAGACTAGCGGGGGGGCAGATACGCAGTATTTT.

The CDR3 spells CASSPTGGGGTIYF. The CDR3 DNA sequence: TGTGCCAGCAGCCCTACAGGGGGGGGAGGCACCATATATTTT. The V and J genes are TRBV7-2 and TRBJ1-3; 8 bases are a match to TRBD1. Germline V gives CDR1 SGHTA, CDR2 FQGNSA. The CDR3 runs 14 residues. V lost 5 bases and J lost 9; bases outside the gene matches: 9.

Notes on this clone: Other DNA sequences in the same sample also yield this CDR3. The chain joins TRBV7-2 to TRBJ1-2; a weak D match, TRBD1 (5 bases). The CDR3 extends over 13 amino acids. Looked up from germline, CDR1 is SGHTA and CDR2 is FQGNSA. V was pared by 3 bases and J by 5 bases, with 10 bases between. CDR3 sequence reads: CASSLGQGYGYTF. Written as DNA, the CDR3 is TGTGCCAGCAGCTTGGGGCAGGGTTATGGCTACACCTTC. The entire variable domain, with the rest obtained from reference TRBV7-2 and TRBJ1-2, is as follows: GAGVSQSPSNKVTEKGKDVELRCDPISGHTALYWYRQSLGQGLEFLIYFQGNSAPDKSGLPSDRFSAERTGGSVSTLTIQRTQQEDSAVYLCASSLGQGYGYTFGSGTRLTVV.

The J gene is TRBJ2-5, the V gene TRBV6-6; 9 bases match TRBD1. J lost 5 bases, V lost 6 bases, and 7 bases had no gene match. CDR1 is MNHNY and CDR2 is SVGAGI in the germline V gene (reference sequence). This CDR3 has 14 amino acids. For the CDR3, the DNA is TGTGCCAGCAGAACCACAGGGGGCTCGGAGACCCAGTACTTC. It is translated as CASRTTGGSETQYF.

CDR3 loop: CASSPRGEGEGYTF. As DNA, the CDR3 is TGTGCCAGCAGCCCCAGGGGAGAAGGAGAGGGCTACACCTTC. The V and J genes are TRBV25-1 and TRBJ1-2; TRBD1 is a possible D gene (6 bases). Trimming cost V 6 bases and J 8 bases, with 19 bases left between them. CDR3 size: 14 residues. CDR1 is MGHDK, CDR2 SYGVNS, per germline.

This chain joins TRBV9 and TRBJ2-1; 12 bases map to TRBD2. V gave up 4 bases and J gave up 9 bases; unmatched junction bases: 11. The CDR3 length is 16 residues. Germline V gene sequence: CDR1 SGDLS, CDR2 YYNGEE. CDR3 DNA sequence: TGTGCCAGCAGCACCTCTAGCGGGGGGGTCTGGTCTGAGCAGTTCTTC. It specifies CASSTSSGGVWSEQFF.

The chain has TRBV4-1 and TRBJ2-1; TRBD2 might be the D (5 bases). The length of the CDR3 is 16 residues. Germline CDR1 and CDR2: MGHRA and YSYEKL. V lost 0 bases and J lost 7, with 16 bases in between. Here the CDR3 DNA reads TGCGCCAGCAGCCAAGAAGCCCGGGAATCAGGAAATGAGCAGTTCTTC. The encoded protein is CASSQEARESGNEQFF.

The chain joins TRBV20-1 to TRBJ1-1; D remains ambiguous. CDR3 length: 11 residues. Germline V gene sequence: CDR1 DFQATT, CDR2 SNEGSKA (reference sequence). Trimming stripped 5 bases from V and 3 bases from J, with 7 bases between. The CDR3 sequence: CSAPGDTEAFF. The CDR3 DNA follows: TGCAGTGCTCCCGGAGACACTGAAGCTTTCTTT.

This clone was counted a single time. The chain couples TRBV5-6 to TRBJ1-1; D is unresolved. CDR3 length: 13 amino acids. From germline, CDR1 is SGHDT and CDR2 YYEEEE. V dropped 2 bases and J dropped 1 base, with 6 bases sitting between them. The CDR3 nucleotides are TGTGCCAGCAGCTTTCGGGGGAACACTGAAGCTTTCTTT. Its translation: CASSFRGNTEAFF.